The 12 T cell receptor beta chains below were found in one sample sequenced in a study of a mutant IDH1 vaccine in newly diagnosed glioma. The time point was: week 47, end of study. A single vaccine dose contained 300 ug of mutant IDH1 20-mer peptide, and topical imiquimod was used with it. These TCRs' antigens remain unknown. Sequencing used immunoSEQ multiplex PCR; TCRdb keeps in-frame clones, though not all of them. Among tens of thousands of clones listed, 75% were seen once. This specimen consisted of PBMCs, obtained from a glioma patient whose treatment included an IDH1 peptide vaccine. These receptors were collected from a man between 35 and 55 years old with glioma.

The chain has TRBV7-2 and TRBJ2-1; perhaps TRBD2 as D (6 bases). Germline CDR1 and CDR2: SGHTA and FQGNSA. CDR3 size: 13 residues. The V and J ends lost 9 bases and 9 bases respectively, with 18 bases between them. CDR3 amino acids: CASGGGWASEQFF. In nucleotides, the CDR3 is TGTGCCAGTGGAGGAGGGTGGGCAAGTGAGCAGTTCTTC.

The chain couples TRBV6-5 to TRBJ2-3, with 11 nucleotides matching TRBD2. Trimming at V came to 10 bases and at J to 4 bases, leaving 7 bases not matched to a gene. CDR1 and CDR2 (germline): MNHEY, SVGAGI. CDR3 length: 14 amino acids. The CDR3 DNA is TGTGCCACCGTAGCGGGAGGGCCCGCAGATACGCAGTATTTT. Residues: CATVAGGPADTQYF.

The CDR3 nucleotides are TGTGCCAGCAGCGCTTCGGCCAAGGGCGGTAGTCAGCCCCAGCATTTT. Encoded protein: CASSASAKGGSQPQHF. V usage is TRBV7-2 and J usage is TRBJ1-5; D uncertain. Trimming took 5 bases from V and 6 from J, leaving 20 bases between them. The CDR3 has 16 amino acids. The germline V gene has CDR1 SGHTA and CDR2 FQGNSA. The full variable domain, its missing parts supplied by reference TRBV7-2 and TRBJ1-5, is GAGVSQSPSNKVTEKGKDVELRCDPISGHTALYWYRQSLGQGLEFLIYFQGNSAPDKSGLPSDRFSAERTGGSVSTLTIQRTQQEDSAVYLCASSASAKGGSQPQHFGDGTRLSIL.

The V and J genes are TRBV7-8 and TRBJ2-7, with D maybe TRBD2 (5 bases). Trimming took 4 bases from V and 7 from J, leaving 11 bases between them. The germline V gene has CDR1 SGHVS and CDR2 FQNEAQ. CDR3 length: 12 amino acids. CDR3 sequence (DNA): TGTGCCAGCAGCTCTGGACCGGGGGAGCAGTACTTC. Translated, it gives CASSSGPGEQYF. The complete variable domain, with remaining parts taken from reference TRBV7-8 and TRBJ2-7, reads GAGVSQSPRYKVAKRGQDVALRCDPISGHVSLFWYQQALGQGPEFLTYFQNEAQLDKSGLPSDRFFAERPEGSVSTLKIQRTQQEDSAVYLCASSSGPGEQYFGPGTRLTVT.

The gene calls are TRBV11-2 and TRBJ2-3; D unclear. Germline V gives CDR1 SGHAT, CDR2 FQNNGV. V was shortened by 1 base and J by 3 bases, with 11 bases between the two germline ends. This CDR3 is 15 amino acids long. The CDR3 sequence is CASSLAHRTTDTQYF. The CDR3 coding sequence is TGTGCCAGCAGCTTAGCCCACCGTACTACAGATACGCAGTATTTT.

The V and J genes are TRBV20-1 and TRBJ2-5; a possible D gene is TRBD2 (5 bases). There are 11 residues in the CDR3. V dropped 5 bases and J dropped 7 bases, with 11 bases sitting between them. Germline V gives CDR1 DFQATT, CDR2 SNEGSKA (reference sequence). CDR3 sequence: CSAGFRGTQYF. In nucleotides, the CDR3 is TGCAGTGCTGGGTTCCGGGGGACCCAGTACTTC.

The chain employs TRBV19 and TRBJ2-1; no clear D gene. The CDR3 sequence is 13 residues long. V gave up 1 base and J gave up 7 bases, with 8 bases separating them. From germline, CDR1 is LNHDA and CDR2 SQIVND (reference sequence). Here the CDR3 DNA reads TGTGCCAGTAGTATAGTTGAAAGAAATGAGCAGTTCTTC. Encoded protein: CASSIVERNEQFF.

This clone was detected only once. J is TRBJ1-3 and V is TRBV11-2; no clear D. Germline loops: CDR1 SGHAT, CDR2 FQNNGV. There are 12 residues in the CDR3. V was shortened by 5 bases and J by 7 bases, with 9 bases between the two germline ends. This CDR3 reads CASSQLKNTIYF. CDR3 coding DNA: TGTGCCAGCAGCCAGTTGAAGAACACCATATATTTT. Drawing the rest from reference TRBV11-2 and TRBJ1-3, the complete variable domain is EAGVAQSPRYKIIEKRQSVAFWCNPISGHATLYWYQQILGQGPKLLIQFQNNGVVDDSQLPKDRFSAERLKGVDSTLKIQPAKLEDSAVYLCASSQLKNTIYFGEGSWLTVV.

This sequence joins TRBV18 and TRBJ2-5; a weak D match, TRBD1 (5 bases). Germline values: CDR1 KGHSH, CDR2 LQKENI. There are 14 residues in the CDR3. Between the trimmed V and J ends, which lost 2 bases and 4 bases, there was a span of 11 bases. CDR3 residues: CASSPKAGSETQYF. CDR3 nucleotide sequence: TGTGCCAGCTCACCAAAAGCAGGGTCAGAGACCCAGTACTTC.

This clone was counted only a few times. The J gene is TRBJ1-3, the V gene TRBV4-3; D gene ambiguous. Deletions cut 1 base from V and 0 bases from J, with 13 bases between. This CDR3 contains 17 residues. Germline values: CDR1 LGHNA, CDR2 YSLEER. DNA for the CDR3: TGCGCCAGCAGCCAAGGCGGAAACATTGACTCTGGAAACACCATATATTTT. It specifies CASSQGGNIDSGNTIYF.

This chain joins TRBV10-3 and TRBJ2-1, with unresolved D. Germline lookup yields CDR1 ENHRY and CDR2 SYGVKD. V was trimmed by 3 bases and J by 4 bases, leaving 10 bases between them. This CDR3 has 14 residues. This chain's CDR3 is CAISDLGQYNEQFF. The DNA of the CDR3 is TGTGCCATCAGTGATCTAGGGCAGTACAATGAGCAGTTCTTC.

This chain links TRBV11-2 with TRBJ1-1; D unclear. Germline assignment: CDR1 SGHAT and CDR2 FQNNGV. Trimming shortened V by 0 bases and J by 5 bases, and 7 bases separated the two germline ends. The CDR3 runs 13 residues. CDR3 sequence (DNA): TGTGCCAGCAGCTTAGACGGGTGGACTGAAGCTTTCTTT. The encoded protein is CASSLDGWTEAFF. Together with reference TRBV11-2 and TRBJ1-1, the CDR3 gives the full variable domain: EAGVAQSPRYKIIEKRQSVAFWCNPISGHATLYWYQQILGQGPKLLIQFQNNGVVDDSQLPKDRFSAERLKGVDSTLKIQPAKLEDSAVYLCASSLDGWTEAFFGQGTRLTVV.